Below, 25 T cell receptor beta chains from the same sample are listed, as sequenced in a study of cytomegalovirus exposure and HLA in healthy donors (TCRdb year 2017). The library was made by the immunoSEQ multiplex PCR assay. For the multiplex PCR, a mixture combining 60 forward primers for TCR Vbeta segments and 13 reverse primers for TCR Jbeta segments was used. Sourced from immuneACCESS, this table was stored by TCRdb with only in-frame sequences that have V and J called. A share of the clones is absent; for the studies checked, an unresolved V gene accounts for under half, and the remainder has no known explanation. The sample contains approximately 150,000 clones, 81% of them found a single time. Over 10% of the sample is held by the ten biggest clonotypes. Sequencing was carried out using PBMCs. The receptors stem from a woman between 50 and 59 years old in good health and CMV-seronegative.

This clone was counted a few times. The CDR3 DNA sequence: TGTGCCAGCAGTGAAGACAGCTCCTACAATGAGCAGTTCTTC. This codes for CASSEDSSYNEQFF. The rearrangement uses TRBV6-4 and TRBJ2-1; weak D call: TRBD1 (5 bases). V was trimmed by 3 bases and J by 0 bases, leaving 6 bases between them. The length of the CDR3 is 14 residues. Germline V lookup: CDR1 MRHNA, CDR2 SNTAGT.

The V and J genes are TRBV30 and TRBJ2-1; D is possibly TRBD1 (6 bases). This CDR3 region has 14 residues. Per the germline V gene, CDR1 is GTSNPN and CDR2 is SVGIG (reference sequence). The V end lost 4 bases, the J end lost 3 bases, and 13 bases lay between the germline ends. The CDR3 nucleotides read TGTGCCTGGACGACAGGATTTCACTACAATGAGCAGTTCTTC. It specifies CAWTTGFHYNEQFF.

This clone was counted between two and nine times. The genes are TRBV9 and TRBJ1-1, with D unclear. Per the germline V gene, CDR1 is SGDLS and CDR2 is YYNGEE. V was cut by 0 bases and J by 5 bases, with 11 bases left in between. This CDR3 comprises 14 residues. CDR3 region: CASSVGGWRTEAFF. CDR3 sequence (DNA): TGTGCCAGCAGCGTAGGAGGGTGGAGGACTGAAGCTTTCTTT.

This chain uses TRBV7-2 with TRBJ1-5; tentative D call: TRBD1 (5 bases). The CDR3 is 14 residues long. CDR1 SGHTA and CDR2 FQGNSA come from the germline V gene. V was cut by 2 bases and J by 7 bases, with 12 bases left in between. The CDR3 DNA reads TGTGCCAGCAGCTTAAGCAGGGTAGGACAGCCCCAGCATTTT. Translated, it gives CASSLSRVGQPQHF.

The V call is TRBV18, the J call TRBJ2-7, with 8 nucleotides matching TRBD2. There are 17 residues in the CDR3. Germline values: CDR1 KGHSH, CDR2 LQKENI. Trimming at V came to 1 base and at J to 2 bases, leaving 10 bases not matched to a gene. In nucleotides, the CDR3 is TGTGCCAGCTCACCACGGGCGGGAGGCTTTAGCGCCTACGAGCAGTACTTC. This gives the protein CASSPRAGGFSAYEQYF.

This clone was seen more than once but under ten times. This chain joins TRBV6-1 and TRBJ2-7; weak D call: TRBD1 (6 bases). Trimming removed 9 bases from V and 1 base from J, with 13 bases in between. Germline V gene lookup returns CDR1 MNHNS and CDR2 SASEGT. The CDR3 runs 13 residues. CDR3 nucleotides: TGTGCCAGTTCGAGACAGGAATCCTACGAGCAGTACTTC. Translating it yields CASSRQESYEQYF.

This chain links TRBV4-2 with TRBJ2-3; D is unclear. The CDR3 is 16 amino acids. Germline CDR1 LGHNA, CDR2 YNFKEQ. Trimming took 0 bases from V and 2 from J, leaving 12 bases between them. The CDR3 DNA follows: TGTGCCAGCAGCCAAGATCGTGGCGGATACACAGATACGCAGTATTTT. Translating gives CASSQDRGGYTDTQYF.

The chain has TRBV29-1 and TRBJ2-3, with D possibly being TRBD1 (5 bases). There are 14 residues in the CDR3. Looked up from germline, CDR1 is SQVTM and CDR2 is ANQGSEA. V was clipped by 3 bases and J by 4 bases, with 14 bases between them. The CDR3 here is CSVEFGWGSDTQYF. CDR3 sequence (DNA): TGCAGCGTTGAGTTCGGATGGGGCTCAGATACGCAGTATTTT.

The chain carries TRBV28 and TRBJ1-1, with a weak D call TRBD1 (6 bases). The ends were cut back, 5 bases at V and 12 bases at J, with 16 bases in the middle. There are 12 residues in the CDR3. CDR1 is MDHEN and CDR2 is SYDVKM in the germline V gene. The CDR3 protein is CASSIYDRRTFF. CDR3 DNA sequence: TGTGCCAGCAGTATTTATGACAGGCGGACTTTCTTT.

The CDR3 loop is CASTPGGYGYTF. The CDR3 DNA is TGTGCCAGCACCCCAGGGGGTTATGGCTACACCTTC. V and J are TRBV5-4 and TRBJ1-2; 7 bases map to TRBD1. Germline V gene sequence: CDR1 SGHNT, CDR2 YYREEE (reference sequence). V shed 6 bases, J shed 5 bases, and the junction held 4 bases outside the gene matches. The CDR3 sequence is 12 residues long.

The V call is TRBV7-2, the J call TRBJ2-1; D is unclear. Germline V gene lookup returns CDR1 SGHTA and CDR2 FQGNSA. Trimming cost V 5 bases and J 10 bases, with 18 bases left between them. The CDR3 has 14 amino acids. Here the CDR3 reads CASSPRMSRREQFF. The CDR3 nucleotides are TGTGCCAGCAGCCCCAGAATGAGTAGGCGGGAGCAGTTCTTC.

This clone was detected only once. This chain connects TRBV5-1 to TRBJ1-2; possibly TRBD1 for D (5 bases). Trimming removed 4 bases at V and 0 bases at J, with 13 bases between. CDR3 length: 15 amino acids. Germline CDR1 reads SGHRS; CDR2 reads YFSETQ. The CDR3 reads CASSPRAVANYGYTF. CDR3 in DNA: TGCGCCAGCAGCCCCAGGGCCGTGGCTAACTATGGCTACACCTTC.

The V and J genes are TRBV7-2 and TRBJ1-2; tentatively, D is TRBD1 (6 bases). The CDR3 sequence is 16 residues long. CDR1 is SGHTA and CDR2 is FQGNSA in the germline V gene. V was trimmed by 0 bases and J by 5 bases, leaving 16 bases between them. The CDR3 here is CASSLALGGQGYGYTF. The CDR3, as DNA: TGTGCCAGCAGCTTAGCCCTGGGGGGGCAGGGGTATGGCTACACCTTC.

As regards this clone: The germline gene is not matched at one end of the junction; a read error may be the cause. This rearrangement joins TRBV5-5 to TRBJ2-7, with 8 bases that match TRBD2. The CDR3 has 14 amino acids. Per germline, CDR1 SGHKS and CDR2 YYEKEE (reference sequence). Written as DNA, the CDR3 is TGTGCCAGCAGCCCACCGCACGGGGGGGACACCCTTGTCTTC. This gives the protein CASSPPHGGDTLVF.

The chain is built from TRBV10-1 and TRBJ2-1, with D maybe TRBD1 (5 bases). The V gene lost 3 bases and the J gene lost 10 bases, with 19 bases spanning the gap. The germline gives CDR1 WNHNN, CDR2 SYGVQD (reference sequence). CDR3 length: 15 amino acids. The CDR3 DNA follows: TGCGCCAGCAGTGAATCTTTCACAGGATCCCAAGAGCAGTTCTTC. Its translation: CASSESFTGSQEQFF.

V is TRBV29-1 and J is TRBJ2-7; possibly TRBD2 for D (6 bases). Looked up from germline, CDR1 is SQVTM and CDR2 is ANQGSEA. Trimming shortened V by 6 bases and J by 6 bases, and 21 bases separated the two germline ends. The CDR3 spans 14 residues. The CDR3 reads CSVDITGSAVEQYF. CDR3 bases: TGCAGCGTGGATATAACCGGGAGCGCTGTCGAGCAGTACTTC.

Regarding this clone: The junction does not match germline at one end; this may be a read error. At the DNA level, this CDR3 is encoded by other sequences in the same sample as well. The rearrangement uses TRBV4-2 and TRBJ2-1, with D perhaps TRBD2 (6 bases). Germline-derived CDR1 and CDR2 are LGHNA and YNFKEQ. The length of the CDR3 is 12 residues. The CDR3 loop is CASSQESGARFF. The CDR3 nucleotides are TGTGCCAGCAGTCAAGAATCGGGAGCACGGTTCTTC.

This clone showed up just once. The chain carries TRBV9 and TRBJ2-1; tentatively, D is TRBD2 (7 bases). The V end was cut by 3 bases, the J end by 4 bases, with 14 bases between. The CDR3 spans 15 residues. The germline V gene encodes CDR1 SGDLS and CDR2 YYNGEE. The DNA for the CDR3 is TGTGCCAGCAGCGGGGGGCTAGCGGATTACAATGAGCAGTTCTTC. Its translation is CASSGGLADYNEQFF.

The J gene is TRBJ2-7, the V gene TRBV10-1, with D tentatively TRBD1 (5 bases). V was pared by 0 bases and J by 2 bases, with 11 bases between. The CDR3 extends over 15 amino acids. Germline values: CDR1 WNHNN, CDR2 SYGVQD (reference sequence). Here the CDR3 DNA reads TGCGCCAGCAGTGAGTCGGGGTCCAGGGCCTACGAGCAGTACTTC. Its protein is CASSESGSRAYEQYF.

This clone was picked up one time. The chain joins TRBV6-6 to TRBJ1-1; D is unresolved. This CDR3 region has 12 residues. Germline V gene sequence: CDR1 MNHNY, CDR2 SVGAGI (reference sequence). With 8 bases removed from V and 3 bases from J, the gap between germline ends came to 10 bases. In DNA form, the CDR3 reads TGTGCCAGCGACCGGCGGGACACTGAAGCTTTCTTT. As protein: CASDRRDTEAFF.

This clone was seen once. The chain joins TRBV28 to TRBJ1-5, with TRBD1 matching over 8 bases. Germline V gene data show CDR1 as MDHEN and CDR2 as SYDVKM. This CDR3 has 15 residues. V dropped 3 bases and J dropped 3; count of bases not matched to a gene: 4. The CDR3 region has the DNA TGTGCCAGCAGTTTTTCAGGGGGCTACAATCAGCCCCAGCATTTT. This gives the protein CASSFSGGYNQPQHF.

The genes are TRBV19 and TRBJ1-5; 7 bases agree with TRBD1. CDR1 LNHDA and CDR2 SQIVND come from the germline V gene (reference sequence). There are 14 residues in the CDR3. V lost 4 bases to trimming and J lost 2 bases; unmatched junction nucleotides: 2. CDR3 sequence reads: CASSNRGRNQPQHF. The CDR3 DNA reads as TGTGCCAGTAGTAATAGGGGGCGCAATCAGCCCCAGCATTTT. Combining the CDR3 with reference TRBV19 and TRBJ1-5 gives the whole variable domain DGGITQSPKYLFRKEGQNVTLSCEQNLNHDAMYWYRQDPGQGLRLIYYSQIVNDFQKGDIAEGYSVSREKKESFPLTVTSAQKNPTAFYLCASSNRGRNQPQHFGDGTRLSIL.

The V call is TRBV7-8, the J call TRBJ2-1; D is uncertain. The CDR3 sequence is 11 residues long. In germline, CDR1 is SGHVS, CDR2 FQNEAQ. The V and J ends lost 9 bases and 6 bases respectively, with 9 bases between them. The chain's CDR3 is CASRLSNEQFF. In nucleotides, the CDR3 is TGTGCCAGTAGACTGAGCAATGAGCAGTTCTTC. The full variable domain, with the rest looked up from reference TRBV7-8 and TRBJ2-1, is GAGVSQSPRYKVAKRGQDVALRCDPISGHVSLFWYQQALGQGPEFLTYFQNEAQLDKSGLPSDRFFAERPEGSVSTLKIQRTQQEDSAVYLCASRLSNEQFFGPGTRLTVL.

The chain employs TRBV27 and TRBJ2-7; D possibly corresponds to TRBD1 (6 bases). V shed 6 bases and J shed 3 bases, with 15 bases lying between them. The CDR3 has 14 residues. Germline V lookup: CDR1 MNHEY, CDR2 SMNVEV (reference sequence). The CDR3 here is CASRDLQGNYEQYF. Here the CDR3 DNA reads TGTGCCAGCAGGGATTTACAGGGTAACTACGAGCAGTACTTC.

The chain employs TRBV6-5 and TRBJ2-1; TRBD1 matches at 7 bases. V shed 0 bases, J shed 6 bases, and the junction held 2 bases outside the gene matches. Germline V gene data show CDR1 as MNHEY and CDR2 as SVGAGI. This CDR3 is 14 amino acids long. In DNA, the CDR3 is TGTGCCAGCAGTTACTCAGGGGGCGGCAATGAGCAGTTCTTC. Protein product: CASSYSGGGNEQFF.